These 20 T cell receptor beta chains share one sample of origin, sequenced in a study of T cell clonotyping in hematopoietic cell transplantation (dated by TCRdb to 2020 to 2023). Library creation used the immunoSEQ multiplex PCR assay. The clones in this table, taken by TCRdb from immuneACCESS, are in-frame only. Not every clone is retained; where verified, under half of the shortfall comes from an unresolved V gene, and the cause of the rest is unknown. The sample contains 27,000 or so clones, approximately 94% of them found a single time. The biggest ten clones account for approximately 1.5% of the sample. Specimen: peripheral blood mononuclear cells. Receptor source: a man between 45 and 60 years old in good health. Some clones in this sample may be carry-over from other donors' samples.

This clone was recorded once. The genes are TRBV6-1 and TRBJ2-7; D could derive from TRBD1 or TRBD2 (5 bases each). The CDR3 is made up of 13 amino acids. V was clipped by 6 bases and J by 3 bases, with 12 bases between them. Germline V gene data show CDR1 as MNHNS and CDR2 as SASEGT. This chain's CDR3 is CASSRDLFYEQYF. The CDR3, as DNA: TGTGCCAGCAGCCGGGACCTCTTCTACGAGCAGTACTTC.

This clone occurred once. This chain uses TRBV28 with TRBJ1-2; 12 bases fit TRBD1. Germline V gene sequence: CDR1 MDHEN, CDR2 SYDVKM. Germline trimming cut 1 base from V and 5 bases from J; bases unmatched to any gene: 11. CDR3 size: 18 residues. The DNA of the CDR3 is TGTGCCAGCAGTTTATCTCTAGGGACAGGGGGCTTTAGGTATGGCTACACCTTC. Translated, it gives CASSLSLGTGGFRYGYTF.

V is TRBV5-1 and J is TRBJ1-5, with D perhaps matching TRBD1 (6 bases). The CDR3 extends over 15 amino acids. V lost 4 bases, J lost 0 bases, and 11 bases lay in between. Germline CDR1 and CDR2: SGHRS and YFSETQ. CDR3 coding DNA: TGCGCCAGCAGCGTGGACAGTAATAGCAATCAGCCCCAGCATTTT. It is translated as CASSVDSNSNQPQHF. Variable domain in full (rest from reference TRBV5-1 and TRBJ1-5): KAGVTQTPRYLIKTRGQQVTLSCSPISGHRSVSWYQQTPGQGLQFLFEYFSETQRNKGNFPGRFSGRQFSNSRSEMNVSTLELGDSALYLCASSVDSNSNQPQHFGDGTRLSIL.

For the CDR3, the DNA is TGTGCCAGCAGTCGGGGACGGAATTCACCCCTCCACTTT. Protein: CASSRGRNSPLHF. The chain combines TRBV6-5 with TRBJ1-6, with a possible D match to TRBD1 (5 bases). Deletions cut 5 bases from V and 7 bases from J, with 9 bases between. CDR1 and CDR2 from the germline V gene are MNHEY and SVGAGI. The CDR3 consists of 13 residues.

Only a few counts were recorded for this clone. V usage is TRBV7-9 and J usage is TRBJ1-1; D is unclear. CDR1 is SEHNR, CDR2 FQNEAQ, per germline (reference sequence). The V end was cut by 10 bases, the J end by 1 base, with 13 bases between. This CDR3 spans 13 amino acids. The CDR3 is CAILVNENTEAFF. As DNA, the CDR3 is TGTGCCATCCTAGTAAACGAGAACACTGAAGCTTTCTTT. The variable domain in full, completed from reference TRBV7-9 and TRBJ1-1, reads DTGVSQNPRHKITKRGQNVTFRCDPISEHNRLYWYRQTLGQGPEFLTYFQNEAQLEKSRLLSDRFSAERPKGSFSTLEIQRTEQGDSAMYLCAILVNENTEAFFGQGTRLTVV.

The chain links TRBV5-8 to TRBJ2-2; 7 positions match TRBD1. Germline lookup yields CDR1 SGHTS and CDR2 YDEGEE. Trimming removed 6 bases from V and 1 base from J; junction bases left unmatched: 6. The CDR3 spans 15 residues. The CDR3 DNA sequence: TGTGCCAGCACCCGAGACAGGGTGAACACCGGGGAGCTGTTTTTT. Translating gives CASTRDRVNTGELFF. Based on the CDR3 plus reference TRBV5-8 and TRBJ2-2, the full variable domain is EAGVTQSPTHLIKTRGQQATLRCSPISGHTSVYWYQQALGLGLQFLLWYDEGEERNRGNFPPRFSGRQFPNYSSELNVNALELEDSALYLCASTRDRVNTGELFFGEGSRLTVL.

The V and J genes are TRBV9 and TRBJ1-1; perhaps TRBD1 as D (6 bases). V was cut by 4 bases and J by 1 base, with 14 bases left in between. The CDR3 runs 15 residues. CDR1 SGDLS and CDR2 YYNGEE come from the germline V gene. CDR3 nucleotides: TGTGCCAGCAGCCACGGGGGGCAGGGGAACACTGAAGCTTTCTTT. Protein: CASSHGGQGNTEAFF. Supplemented by reference TRBV9 and TRBJ1-1, the full variable domain reads DSGVTQTPKHLITATGQRVTLRCSPRSGDLSVYWYQQSLDQGLQFLIQYYNGEERAKGNILERFSAQQFPDLHSELNLSSLELGDSALYFCASSHGGQGNTEAFFGQGTRLTVV.

V usage is TRBV30 and J usage is TRBJ1-5; perhaps TRBD1 as D (6 bases). Germline values: CDR1 GTSNPN, CDR2 SVGIG (reference sequence). The CDR3 is made up of 13 amino acids. Trimming stripped 2 bases from V and 3 bases from J, with 8 bases between. The DNA of the CDR3 is TGTGCCTGGAGTTCAGGGGACAATCAGCCCCAGCATTTT. It translates to CAWSSGDNQPQHF.

The CDR3 sequence is CASRVTGSYGYTF. For the CDR3, the DNA is TGTGCCAGCAGGGTTACAGGGAGCTATGGCTACACCTTC. The chain links TRBV28 to TRBJ1-2, with D possibly TRBD1 on 6 matching bases. The CDR3 totals 13 residues. Germline V gene sequence: CDR1 MDHEN, CDR2 SYDVKM. Trimming removed 6 bases at V and 4 bases at J, with 12 bases between.

The chain employs TRBV7-9 and TRBJ2-3; TRBD2 matches at 8 bases. Trimming took 10 bases from V and 2 from J; bases not matched to a gene: 8. Germline CDR1 SEHNR, CDR2 FQNEAQ (reference sequence). CDR3 length: 14 residues. The CDR3 coding sequence is TGTGCCACTGGGGGGACTAGAGACACAGATACGCAGTATTTT. Protein: CATGGTRDTDTQYF.

This chain connects TRBV5-1 to TRBJ1-5; D possibly corresponds to TRBD1 (6 bases). This CDR3 is 14 amino acids long. The germline V and J ends were trimmed by 1 base and 5 bases, with 10 bases remaining between them. Germline V gene sequence: CDR1 SGHRS, CDR2 YFSETQ. The CDR3 bases are TGCGCCAGCAGCTTGACAGGGTCGGATCAGCCCCAGCATTTT. Residues: CASSLTGSDQPQHF.

This chain links TRBV4-1 with TRBJ1-4; D unresolved. The CDR3 loop spans 20 amino acids. Germline values: CDR1 MGHRA, CDR2 YSYEKL. The ends were cut back, 0 bases at V and 0 bases at J, with 20 bases in the middle. Here the CDR3 reads CASSQDTGSSPSSTNEKLFF. In DNA form, the CDR3 reads TGCGCCAGCAGCCAAGATACGGGATCCTCCCCCTCCTCAACTAATGAAAAACTGTTTTTT.

The chain combines TRBV7-6 with TRBJ2-3; D gene unclear. Trimming shortened V by 5 bases and J by 4 bases, and 10 bases separated the two germline ends. In germline, CDR1 is SGHVS, CDR2 FNYEAQ. The CDR3 is 13 amino acids. The CDR3 DNA reads TGTGCCAGCAGCGCAATCGAGGCAGATACGCAGTATTTT. Amino acid sequence: CASSAIEADTQYF.

The chain is built from TRBV2 and TRBJ1-2, with 7 nucleotides matching TRBD1. CDR3 size: 14 residues. Per the germline V gene, CDR1 is SNHLY and CDR2 is FYNNEI. V dropped 7 bases and J dropped 4; count of bases not matched to a gene: 9. The CDR3 DNA is TGTGCCAGCATCCTTCGGGACAGAAGCTATGGCTACACCTTC. This encodes CASILRDRSYGYTF.

V gene TRBV30 combines with J gene TRBJ1-3, with D uncertain. This CDR3 is 13 amino acids long. Trimming shortened V by 2 bases and J by 2 bases, and 7 bases separated the two germline ends. The germline V gene has CDR1 GTSNPN and CDR2 SVGIG (reference sequence). The DNA for the CDR3 is TGTGCCTGGAGTTCAAGACCTGGAAACACCATATATTTT. Its translation is CAWSSRPGNTIYF.

V and J are TRBV4-3 and TRBJ1-2; no definite D call. This CDR3 region has 16 residues. With 4 bases removed from V and 1 base from J, the gap between germline ends came to 16 bases. The germline V gene has CDR1 LGHNA and CDR2 YSLEER. The CDR3 DNA sequence: TGCGCCAGCAGCCCGGGAGGGTGGGCCCGTAACTATGGCTACACCTTC. Translating gives CASSPGGWARNYGYTF.

The CDR3 is CAWRYYGNTIYF. Here the CDR3 DNA reads TGTGCCTGGAGGTACTACGGAAACACCATATATTTT. The chain couples TRBV30 to TRBJ1-3; no firm D call. Germline values: CDR1 GTSNPN, CDR2 SVGIG (reference sequence). This CDR3 region has 12 residues. Trimming cost V 3 bases and J 4 bases, with 7 bases left between them.

The V call is TRBV5-4, the J call TRBJ2-3, with TRBD2 matching 9 bases. The CDR3 is 15 residues long. CDR1 and CDR2 from the germline V gene are SGHNT and YYREEE (reference sequence). The ends lost 5 bases at V and 0 bases at J; junction bases unmatched: 4. CDR3 residues: CASRSGTSSTDTQYF. The CDR3 region has the DNA TGTGCCAGCAGATCCGGGACTAGCAGCACAGATACGCAGTATTTT.

The rearrangement links TRBV4-3 to TRBJ1-2, with 7 nucleotides matching TRBD1. Germline assignment: CDR1 LGHNA and CDR2 YSLEER. The CDR3 sequence is 14 residues long. The junction had 3 bases not matched to a gene; V was cut back by 0 bases and J by 5 bases. CDR3 in amino acids: CASSQDTGVYGYTF. The CDR3 coding sequence is TGCGCCAGCAGCCAAGATACAGGGGTATATGGCTACACCTTC.

V gene TRBV10-3 combines with J gene TRBJ1-5; 7 nucleotides match TRBD1. Per the germline V gene, CDR1 is ENHRY and CDR2 is SYGVKD. The CDR3 has 13 residues. Unmatched junction bases numbered 5, after V lost 8 bases and J lost 4 bases. Here the CDR3 DNA reads TGTGCCATCTCGGGGACAGAAAATCAGCCCCAGCATTTT. Translating it yields CAISGTENQPQHF.